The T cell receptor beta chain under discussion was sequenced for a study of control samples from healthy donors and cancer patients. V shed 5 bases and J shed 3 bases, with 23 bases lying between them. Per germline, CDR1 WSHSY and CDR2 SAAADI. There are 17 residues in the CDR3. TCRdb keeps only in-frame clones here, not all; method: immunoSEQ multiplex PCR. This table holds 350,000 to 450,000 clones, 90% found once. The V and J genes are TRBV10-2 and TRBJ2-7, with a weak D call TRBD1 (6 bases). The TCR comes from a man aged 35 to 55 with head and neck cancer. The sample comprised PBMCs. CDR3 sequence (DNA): TGCGCCAGCAGTACGCCGGGACCGACTAAAGGGGGCTACGAGCAGTACTTC. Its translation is CASSTPGPTKGGYEQYF.